This TCR beta chain was sequenced in a study of control samples from healthy donors and cancer patients. Using immunoSEQ multiplex PCR, the repertoire was profiled, and TCRdb retains in-frame clones only, with some absent. The sample contains about 140,000 clones, under 95% of which appear only once. This clonotype was sampled from a man aged 18-30 years in good health. Sequencing was done on a sample of blood.

The CDR3 loop is CASSLELLTGELFF. The CDR3 bases are TGCGCCAGCAGCTTGGAATTACTAACCGGGGAGCTGTTTTTT. V and J are TRBV5-1 and TRBJ2-2; D remains ambiguous. V gave up 0 bases and J gave up 5 bases, with 8 bases separating them. The CDR3 runs 14 residues. The germline gives CDR1 SGHRS, CDR2 YFSETQ.